The clone carrying this T cell receptor beta chain was detected only a few times. Cells are PBMCs isolated from 10 ml of fresh blood. The entry originates in a study of T cells in Graves' hyperthyroidism and ophthalmopathy. Amplified TCR beta CDR3 regions came from RNA transcripts. HTBI primers were used for first-round RT-PCR of the TCR CDR3. TCRdb used MiXCR to reprocess the multiplex PCR reads, holding one entry per CDR3 protein. The top ten hold approximately 35% of the sample, which has a few hundred thousand distinct CDR3 sequences, about an eighth seen once. The germline gives CDR1 PRHDT, CDR2 FYEKMQ (reference sequence). This CDR3 comprises 14 residues. V was pared by 2 bases and J by 5 bases, with 11 bases between.

Sequenced: blood. This rearrangement joins TRBV13 to TRBJ2-3; D not resolved. The receptor was derived from a woman between 35 and 50 years old with Graves' ophthalmopathy. The DNA for the CDR3 is TGTGCCAGCAGCTTATTAGGGATGGGAGATACGCAGTATTTT. Its protein is CASSLLGMGDTQYF.